The present T cell receptor (beta chain) was sequenced within a study of shared clonotypes between healthy human individuals. At the level of the study: The composition of the donors was a couple of women and a few men aged 18 to 49. Study-wide points: At large depth, rarefaction still showed sorted-subset sequencing to be incomplete.

The V and J ends lost 9 bases and 3 bases respectively, with 17 bases between them. This CDR3 is 14 amino acids long. CDR1 and CDR2 (germline): LNHDA, SQIVND (reference sequence). Deep-level settings were used for running the assay. The method was immunoSEQ multiplex PCR; TCRdb's version includes in-frame clones alone and lacks a portion of them. The data contain about 610,000 clones, 97% of them seen just once; the ten biggest clones take up 0.057%. On this clone: Its antigen is still unknown.

Sequencing input: naive CD4+ T cells sorted from blood. Sample subset: CD45RA+ positively selected. This chain links TRBV19 with TRBJ2-5; maybe TRBD2 (6 bases). This receptor was obtained from a woman aged 25 to 39 in good health. In DNA form, the CDR3 reads TGTGCCAGCAGCCCCAGGTGGAGGGAAGAGACCCAGTACTTC. This codes for CASSPRWREETQYF.